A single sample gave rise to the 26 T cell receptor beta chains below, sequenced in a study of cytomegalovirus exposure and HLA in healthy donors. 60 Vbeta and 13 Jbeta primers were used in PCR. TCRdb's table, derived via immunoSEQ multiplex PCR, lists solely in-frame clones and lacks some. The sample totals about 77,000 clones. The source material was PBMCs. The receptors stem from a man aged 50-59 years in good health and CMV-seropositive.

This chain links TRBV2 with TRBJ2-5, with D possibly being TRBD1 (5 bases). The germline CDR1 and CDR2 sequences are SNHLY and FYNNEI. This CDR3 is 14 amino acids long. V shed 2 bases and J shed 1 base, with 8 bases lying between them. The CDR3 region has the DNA TGTGCCAGCAGTGAATGGCAGGGCCAAGAGACCCAGTACTTC. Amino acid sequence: CASSEWQGQETQYF.

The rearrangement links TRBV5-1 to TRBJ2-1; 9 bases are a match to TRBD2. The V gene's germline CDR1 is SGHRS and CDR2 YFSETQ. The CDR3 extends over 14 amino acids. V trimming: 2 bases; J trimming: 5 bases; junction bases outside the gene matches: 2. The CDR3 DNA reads TGCGCCAGCAGCTTAGCGGGAGGTGACAATGAGCAGTTCTTC. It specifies CASSLAGGDNEQFF. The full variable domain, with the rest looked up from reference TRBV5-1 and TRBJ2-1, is KAGVTQTPRYLIKTRGQQVTLSCSPISGHRSVSWYQQTPGQGLQFLFEYFSETQRNKGNFPGRFSGRQFSNSRSEMNVSTLELGDSALYLCASSLAGGDNEQFFGPGTRLTVL.

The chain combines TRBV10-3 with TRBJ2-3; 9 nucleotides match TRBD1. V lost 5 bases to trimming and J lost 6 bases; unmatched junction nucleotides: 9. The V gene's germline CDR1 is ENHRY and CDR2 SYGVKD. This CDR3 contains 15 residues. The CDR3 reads CAISPGQGTGDTQYF. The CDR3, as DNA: TGTGCCATCAGTCCCGGACAGGGGACTGGGGATACGCAGTATTTT.

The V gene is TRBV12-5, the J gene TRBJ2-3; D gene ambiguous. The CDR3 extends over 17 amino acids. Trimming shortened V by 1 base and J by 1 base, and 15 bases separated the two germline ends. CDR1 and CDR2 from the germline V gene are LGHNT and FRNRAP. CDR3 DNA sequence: TGTGCTAGTGGTTTGGGGGTAACTATTACTGGCACAGATACGCAGTATTTT. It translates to CASGLGVTITGTDTQYF.

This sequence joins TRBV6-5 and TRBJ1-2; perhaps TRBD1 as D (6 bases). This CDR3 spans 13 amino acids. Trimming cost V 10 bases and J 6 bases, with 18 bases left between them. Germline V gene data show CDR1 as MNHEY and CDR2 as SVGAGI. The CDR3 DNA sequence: TGTGCCACCACGGGGAGGGGGTGGGATGGCTACACCTTC. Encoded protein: CATTGRGWDGYTF.

The DNA of the CDR3 is TGTGCCAGCTCTTTCAGCGGGGGGGGAGGTACTGAAGCTTTCTTT. It encodes CASSFSGGGGTEAFF. The chain has TRBV6-1 and TRBJ1-1; tentative D call: TRBD1 (5 bases). Trimming took 8 bases from V and 5 from J, leaving 21 bases between them. Looked up from germline, CDR1 is MNHNS and CDR2 is SASEGT. The CDR3 has 15 amino acids.

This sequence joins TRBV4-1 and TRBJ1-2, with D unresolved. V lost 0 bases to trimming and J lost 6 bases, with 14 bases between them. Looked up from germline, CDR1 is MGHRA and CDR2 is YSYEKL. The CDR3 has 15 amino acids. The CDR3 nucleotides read TGCGCCAGCAGCCAAGAGCCCCCGGGTCGAGATGGCTACACCTTC. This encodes CASSQEPPGRDGYTF.

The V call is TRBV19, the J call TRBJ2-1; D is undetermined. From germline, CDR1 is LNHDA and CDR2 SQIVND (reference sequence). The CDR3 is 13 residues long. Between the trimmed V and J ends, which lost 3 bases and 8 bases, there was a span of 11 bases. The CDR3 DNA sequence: TGTGCCAGTAGTATCCAGACATTGGATGAGCAGTTCTTC. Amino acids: CASSIQTLDEQFF. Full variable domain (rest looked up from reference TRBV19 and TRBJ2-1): DGGITQSPKYLFRKEGQNVTLSCEQNLNHDAMYWYRQDPGQGLRLIYYSQIVNDFQKGDIAEGYSVSREKKESFPLTVTSAQKNPTAFYLCASSIQTLDEQFFGPGTRLTVL.

CDR3 protein: CASSERTGGYEQYF. The CDR3 bases are TGTGCCAGCAGTGAACGGACAGGGGGCTACGAGCAGTACTTC. The J gene is TRBJ2-7, the V gene TRBV2, with TRBD1 identical over 10 bases. The CDR3 contains 14 residues. The V gene end was trimmed by 2 bases and the J gene end by 3 bases; junction bases not matched to a gene: 1. Germline V gene data show CDR1 as SNHLY and CDR2 as FYNNEI.

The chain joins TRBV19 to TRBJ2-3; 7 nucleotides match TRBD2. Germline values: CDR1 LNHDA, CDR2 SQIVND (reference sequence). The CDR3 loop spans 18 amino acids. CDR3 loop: CELSKLEGLAVSTDTQYF. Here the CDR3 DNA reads TGTGAACTCAGCAAGTTGGAGGGTCTAGCGGTTAGCACAGATACGCAGTATTTT. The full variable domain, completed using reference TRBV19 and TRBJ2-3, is DGGITQSPKYLFRKEGQNVTLSCEQNLNHDAMYWYRQDPGQGLRLIYYSQIVNDFQKGDIAEGYSVSREKKESFPLTVTSAQKNPTAFYLCELSKLEGLAVSTDTQYFGPGTRLTVL.

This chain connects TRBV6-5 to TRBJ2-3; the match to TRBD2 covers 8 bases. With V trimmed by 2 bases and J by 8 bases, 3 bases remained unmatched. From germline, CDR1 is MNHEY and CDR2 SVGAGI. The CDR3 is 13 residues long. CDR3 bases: TGTGCCAGCAGTTACCCGGGGGGGTTTACGCAGTATTTT. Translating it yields CASSYPGGFTQYF.

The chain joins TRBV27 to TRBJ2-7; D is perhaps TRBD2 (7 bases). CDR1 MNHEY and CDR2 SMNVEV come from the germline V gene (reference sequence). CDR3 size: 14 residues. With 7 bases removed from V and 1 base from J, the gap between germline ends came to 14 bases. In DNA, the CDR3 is TGTGCCAGCAAAATACAGGGAGGGTCCTACGAGCAGTACTTC. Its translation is CASKIQGGSYEQYF.

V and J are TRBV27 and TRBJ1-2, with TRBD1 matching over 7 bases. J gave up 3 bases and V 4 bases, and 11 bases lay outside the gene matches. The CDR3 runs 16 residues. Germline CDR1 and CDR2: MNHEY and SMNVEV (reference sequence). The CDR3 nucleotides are TGTGCCAGCAGTTCCCTAGGGGGCAGTGGAGACTATGGCTACACCTTC. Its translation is CASSSLGGSGDYGYTF.

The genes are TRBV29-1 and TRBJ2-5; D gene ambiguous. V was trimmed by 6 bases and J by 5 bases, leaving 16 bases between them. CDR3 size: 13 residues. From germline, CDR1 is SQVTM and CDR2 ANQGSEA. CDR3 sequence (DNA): TGCAGCGTCGACATATCGTCCCGGGAGACCCAGTACTTC. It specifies CSVDISSRETQYF.

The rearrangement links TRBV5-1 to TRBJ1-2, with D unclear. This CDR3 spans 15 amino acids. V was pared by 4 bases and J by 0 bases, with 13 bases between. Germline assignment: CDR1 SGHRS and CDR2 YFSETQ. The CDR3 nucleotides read TGCGCCAGCAGCCCGCTAGAACTGACTAACTATGGCTACACCTTC. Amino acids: CASSPLELTNYGYTF.

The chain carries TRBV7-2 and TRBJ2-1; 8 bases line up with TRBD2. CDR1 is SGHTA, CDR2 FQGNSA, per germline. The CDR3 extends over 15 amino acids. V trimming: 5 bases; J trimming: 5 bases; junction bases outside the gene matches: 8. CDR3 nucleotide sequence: TGTGCCAGCAGCGTGAGCGGGGGACTGAACAATGAGCAGTTCTTC. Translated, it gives CASSVSGGLNNEQFF.

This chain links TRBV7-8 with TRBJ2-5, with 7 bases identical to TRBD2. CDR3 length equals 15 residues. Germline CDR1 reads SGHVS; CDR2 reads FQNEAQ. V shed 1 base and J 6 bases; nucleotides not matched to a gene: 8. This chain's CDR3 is CASSLEPPGLQTQYF. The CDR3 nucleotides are TGTGCCAGCAGCTTAGAGCCGCCGGGACTACAGACCCAGTACTTC.

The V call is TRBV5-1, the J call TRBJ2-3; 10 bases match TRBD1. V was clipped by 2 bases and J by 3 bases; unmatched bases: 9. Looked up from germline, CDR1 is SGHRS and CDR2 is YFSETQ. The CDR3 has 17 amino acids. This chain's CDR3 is CASSLHPRTGGTDTQYF. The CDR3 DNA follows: TGCGCCAGCAGCTTACACCCCCGGACAGGGGGAACAGATACGCAGTATTTT.

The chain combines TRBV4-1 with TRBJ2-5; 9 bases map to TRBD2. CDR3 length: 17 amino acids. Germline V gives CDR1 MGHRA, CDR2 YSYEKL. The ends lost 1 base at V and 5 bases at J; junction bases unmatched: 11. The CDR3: CASSQVGGRAMGETQYF. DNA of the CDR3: TGCGCCAGCAGCCAAGTTGGCGGGAGGGCCATGGGGGAGACCCAGTACTTC.

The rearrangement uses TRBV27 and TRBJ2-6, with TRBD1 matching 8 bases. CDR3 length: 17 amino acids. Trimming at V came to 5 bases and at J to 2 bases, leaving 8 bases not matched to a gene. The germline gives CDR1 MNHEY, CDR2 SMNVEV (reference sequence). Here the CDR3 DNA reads TGTGCCAGCAGTGACAGGGGCCCCATGGCTGGGGCCAACGTCCTGACTTTC. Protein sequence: CASSDRGPMAGANVLTF.

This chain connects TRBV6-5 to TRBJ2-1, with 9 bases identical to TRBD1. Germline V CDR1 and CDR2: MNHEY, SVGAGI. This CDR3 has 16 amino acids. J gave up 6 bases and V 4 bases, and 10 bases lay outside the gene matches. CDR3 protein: CASSFVPGQGGNEQFF. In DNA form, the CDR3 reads TGTGCCAGCAGTTTCGTCCCGGGACAGGGAGGCAATGAGCAGTTCTTC.

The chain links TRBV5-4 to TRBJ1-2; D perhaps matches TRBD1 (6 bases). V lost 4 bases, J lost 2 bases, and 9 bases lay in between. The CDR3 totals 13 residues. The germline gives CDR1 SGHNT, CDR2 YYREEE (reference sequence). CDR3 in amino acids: CASSPTGNYGYTF. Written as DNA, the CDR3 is TGTGCCAGCAGCCCCACAGGGAACTATGGCTACACCTTC. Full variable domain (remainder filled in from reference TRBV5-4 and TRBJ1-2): ETGVTQSPTHLIKTRGQQVTLRCSSQSGHNTVSWYQQALGQGPQFIFQYYREEENGRGNFPPRFSGLQFPNYSSELNVNALELDDSALYLCASSPTGNYGYTFGSGTRLTVV.

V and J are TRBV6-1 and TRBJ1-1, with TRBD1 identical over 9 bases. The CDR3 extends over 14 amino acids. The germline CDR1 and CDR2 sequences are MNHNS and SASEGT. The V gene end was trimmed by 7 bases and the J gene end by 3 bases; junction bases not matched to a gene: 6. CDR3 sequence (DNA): TGTGCCAGCATGTCGAGACAGGGGGACACTGAAGCTTTCTTT. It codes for CASMSRQGDTEAFF.

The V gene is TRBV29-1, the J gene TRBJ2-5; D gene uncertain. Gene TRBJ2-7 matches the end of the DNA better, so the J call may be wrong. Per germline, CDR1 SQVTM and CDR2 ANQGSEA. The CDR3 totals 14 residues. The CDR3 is CSVEDRRGSYEQYF. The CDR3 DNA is TGCAGCGTTGAAGATCGACGCGGCTCCTACGAGCAGTACTTC.

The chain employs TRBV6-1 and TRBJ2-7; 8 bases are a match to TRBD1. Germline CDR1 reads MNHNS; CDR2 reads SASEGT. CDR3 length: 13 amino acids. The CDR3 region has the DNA TGTGCCGGCAGGGGAAGGACAGGGCAGGAGCAGTACGTC. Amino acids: CAGRGRTGQEQYV.

The CDR3 spells CASSLIRQNSPLHF. The CDR3 DNA is TGTGCCAGCAGTCTAATCCGACAGAATTCACCCCTCCACTTT. The J gene is TRBJ1-6, the V gene TRBV6-1, with D maybe TRBD1 (5 bases). With 5 bases removed from V and 7 bases from J, the gap between germline ends came to 12 bases. Germline CDR1 MNHNS, CDR2 SASEGT. CDR3 length: 14 residues.